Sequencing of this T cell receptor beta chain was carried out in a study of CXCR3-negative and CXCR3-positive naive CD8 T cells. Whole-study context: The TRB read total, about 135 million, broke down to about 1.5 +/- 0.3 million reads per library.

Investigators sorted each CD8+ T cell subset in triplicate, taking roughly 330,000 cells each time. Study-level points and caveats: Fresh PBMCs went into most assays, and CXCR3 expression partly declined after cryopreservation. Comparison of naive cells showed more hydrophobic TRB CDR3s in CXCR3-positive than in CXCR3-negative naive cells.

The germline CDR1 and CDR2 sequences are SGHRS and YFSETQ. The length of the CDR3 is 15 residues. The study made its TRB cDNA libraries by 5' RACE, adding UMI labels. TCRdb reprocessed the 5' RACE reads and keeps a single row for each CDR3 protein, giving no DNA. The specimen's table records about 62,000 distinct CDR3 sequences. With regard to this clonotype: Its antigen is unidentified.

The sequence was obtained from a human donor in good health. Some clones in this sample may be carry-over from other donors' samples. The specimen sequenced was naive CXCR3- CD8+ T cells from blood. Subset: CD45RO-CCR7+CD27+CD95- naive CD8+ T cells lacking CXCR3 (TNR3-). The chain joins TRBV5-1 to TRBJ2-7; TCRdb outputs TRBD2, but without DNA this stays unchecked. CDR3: CASSLVAGGGYEQYF.